These 11 T cell receptor beta chains originate from one sample sequenced in a study of T cell responses to AZD1222 COVID-19 vaccine. Repertoires were generated with immunoSEQ multiplex PCR, while TCRdb's copy carries only in-frame clones and drops some. The sample holds about 150,000 clones, around 85% seen once. Sequencing used peripheral blood, obtained after recovery from COVID-19. Source of these receptors: an adult who had recovered from COVID-19.

J is TRBJ1-5 and V is TRBV18; D may be TRBD1 (6 bases). V lost 3 bases to trimming and J lost 5 bases, with 11 bases between them. Germline CDR1 is KGHSH and CDR2 is LQKENI. The CDR3 is made up of 14 amino acids. The CDR3 is CASSPLDRDQPQHF. DNA for the CDR3: TGTGCCAGCTCACCTTTGGACAGAGATCAGCCCCAGCATTTT. Full variable domain (rest looked up from reference TRBV18 and TRBJ1-5): NAGVMQNPRHLVRRRGQEARLRCSPMKGHSHVYWYRQLPEEGLKFMVYLQKENIIDESGMPKERFSAEFPKEGPSILRIQQVVRGDSAAYFCASSPLDRDQPQHFGDGTRLSIL.

This clone was observed a single time. In DNA, the CDR3 is TGTGCCAGCAACGACAGATCTTCTGGAAACACCATATATTTT. Residues: CASNDRSSGNTIYF. The V and J genes are TRBV6-6 and TRBJ1-3; maybe TRBD1 (5 bases). The CDR3 length is 14 residues. Germline V gives CDR1 MNHNY, CDR2 SVGAGI (reference sequence). V was pared by 7 bases and J by 1 base, with 11 bases between.

The chain is built from TRBV29-1 and TRBJ2-3; 9 nucleotides agree with TRBD2. V was clipped by 4 bases and J by 4 bases; unmatched bases: 3. Germline V CDR1 and CDR2: SQVTM, ANQGSEA. The CDR3 sequence is 13 residues long. The CDR3 here is CSVVKRGADTQYF. The CDR3 nucleotides are TGCAGCGTTGTAAAGCGGGGGGCAGATACGCAGTATTTT.

The J gene is TRBJ1-1, the V gene TRBV18; a weak D match, TRBD1 (6 bases). The CDR3 consists of 15 residues. Trimming removed 1 base from V and 4 bases from J, with 13 bases in between. CDR1 and CDR2 from the germline V gene are KGHSH and LQKENI. CDR3 sequence (DNA): TGTGCCAGCTCACCACAGGGGCAGGGGTTCACTGAAGCTTTCTTT. This codes for CASSPQGQGFTEAFF.

The V call is TRBV11-2, the J call TRBJ2-7; 7 nucleotides line up with TRBD2. From germline, CDR1 is SGHAT and CDR2 FQNNGV. J was trimmed by 10 bases and V by 3 bases; bases with no gene match: 3. CDR3 length equals 11 residues. In DNA form, the CDR3 reads TGTGCCAGCAGCTTCGGGGGGAGCCAGTACTTC. Translated: CASSFGGSQYF.

The rearrangement uses TRBV5-5 and TRBJ2-5, with 9 bases identical to TRBD1. CDR1 SGHKS and CDR2 YYEKEE come from the germline V gene (reference sequence). CDR3 length: 14 amino acids. J lost 4 bases, V lost 6 bases, and 7 bases had no gene match. The CDR3 loop is CASIPGQGVETQYF. The CDR3 DNA reads as TGTGCCAGCATTCCGGGACAGGGAGTAGAGACCCAGTACTTC.

This clone was seen a handful of times. The chain uses TRBV6-5 and TRBJ2-1, with 11 bases matching TRBD2. CDR3 length: 15 residues. With 7 bases clipped from V and 3 bases from J, the junction kept 5 bases outside the gene matches. Germline V lookup: CDR1 MNHEY, CDR2 SVGAGI. CDR3 sequence reads: CASILAGGFYNEQFF. The CDR3 region has the DNA TGTGCCAGCATTCTAGCGGGAGGATTCTACAATGAGCAGTTCTTC.

The rearrangement uses TRBV10-3 and TRBJ1-2; D gene unclear. Germline V CDR1 and CDR2: ENHRY, SYGVKD. V was pared by 6 bases and J by 5 bases, with 13 bases between. This CDR3 is built from 13 residues. CDR3 sequence (DNA): TGTGCCATCAGCCCCGCTGTGGGGTATGGCTACACCTTC. Its protein product is CAISPAVGYGYTF.

The DNA of the CDR3 is TGTGCCAGCAGTTTCCCCGTTCTATCTCAGGGCTCGAGGACTGAAGCTTTCTTT. Residues: CASSFPVLSQGSRTEAFF. V and J are TRBV6-2 or TRBV6-3 and TRBJ1-1, with TRBD1 as a possible D gene (5 bases). The CDR3 runs to 18 residues. Trimming left V 4 bases short and J 5 bases short, with 26 bases between. Germline-derived CDR1 and CDR2 are MNHEY and SVGEGT.

The chain employs TRBV5-1 and TRBJ2-1, with 16 bases that match TRBD2. Per germline, CDR1 SGHRS and CDR2 YFSETQ. V trimming: 4 bases; J trimming: 5 bases; junction bases outside the gene matches: 9. CDR3 length equals 18 residues. The CDR3 nucleotides read TGCGCCAGCAGCGTAGCCGGGACTAGCGGGGGGGCCCACAATGAGCAGTTCTTC. Its protein product is CASSVAGTSGGAHNEQFF.

The CDR3 here is CASSLTGRWATNEKLFF. CDR3 nucleotide sequence: TGTGCCAGCAGCTTGACGGGGAGATGGGCAACTAATGAAAAACTGTTTTTT. This chain joins TRBV5-5 and TRBJ1-4, with no clear D. Germline values: CDR1 SGHKS, CDR2 YYEKEE (reference sequence). This CDR3 has 17 amino acids. V dropped 1 base and J dropped 0 bases, with 13 bases sitting between them.